This T cell receptor (beta chain) appears in the sequencing data of a study of identical twins. General study findings and limits: Partial confounding of zero-insertion analyses by invariant MAIT and iNKT cells was possible.

TCRdb used MiXCR to reprocess the 5' RACE reads, holding one entry per CDR3 protein. In the table there are approximately 500,000 distinct CDR3 sequences, roughly 24% of which are singletons. Germline V CDR1 and CDR2: SGHTA, FQGNSA. The trim removed 5 bases at V and 6 bases at J, leaving 5 bases unmatched. The CDR3 contains 14 residues. This clonotype was seen more than once but under ten times. The antigen is undetermined. The sample was also reused in another study, on T cells expressing NK-cell markers.

The specimen sequenced was CD4+ T cells sorted from blood. The chain couples TRBV7-2 to TRBJ2-2, with TRBD1 identical over 8 bases. The receptor was isolated from a woman aged 18-29 years in good health. Here the CDR3 reads CASSARRGPGELFF. CDR3 bases: TGTGCCAGCAGCGCCCGCAGGGGGCCCGGGGAGCTGTTTTTT.